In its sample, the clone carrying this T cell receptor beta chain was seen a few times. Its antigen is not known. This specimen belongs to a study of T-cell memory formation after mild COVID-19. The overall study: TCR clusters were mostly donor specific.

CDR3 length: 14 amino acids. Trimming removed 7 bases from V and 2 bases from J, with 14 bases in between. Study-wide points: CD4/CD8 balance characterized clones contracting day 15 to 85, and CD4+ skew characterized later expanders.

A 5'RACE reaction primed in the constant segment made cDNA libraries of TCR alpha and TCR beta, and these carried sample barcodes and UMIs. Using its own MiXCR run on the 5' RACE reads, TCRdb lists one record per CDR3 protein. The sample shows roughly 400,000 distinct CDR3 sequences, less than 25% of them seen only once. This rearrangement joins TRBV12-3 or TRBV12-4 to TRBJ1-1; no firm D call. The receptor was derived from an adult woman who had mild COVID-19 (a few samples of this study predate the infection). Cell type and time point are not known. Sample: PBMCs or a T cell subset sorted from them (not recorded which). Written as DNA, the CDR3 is TGTGCCAGCAACCCCGGGAAGGGAAACACTGAAGCTTTCTTT. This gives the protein CASNPGKGNTEAFF.